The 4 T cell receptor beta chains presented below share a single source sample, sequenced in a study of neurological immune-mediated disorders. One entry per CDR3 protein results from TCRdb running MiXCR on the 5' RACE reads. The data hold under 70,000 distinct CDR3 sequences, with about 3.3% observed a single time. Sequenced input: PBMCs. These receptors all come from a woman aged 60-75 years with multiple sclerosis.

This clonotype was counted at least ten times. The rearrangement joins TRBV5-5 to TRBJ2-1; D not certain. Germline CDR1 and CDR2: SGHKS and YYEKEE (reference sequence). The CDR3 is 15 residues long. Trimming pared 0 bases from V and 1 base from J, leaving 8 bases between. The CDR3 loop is CASSLVGNSYNEQFF. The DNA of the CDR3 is TGTGCCAGCAGCTTGGTAGGGAATTCCTACAATGAGCAGTTCTTC.

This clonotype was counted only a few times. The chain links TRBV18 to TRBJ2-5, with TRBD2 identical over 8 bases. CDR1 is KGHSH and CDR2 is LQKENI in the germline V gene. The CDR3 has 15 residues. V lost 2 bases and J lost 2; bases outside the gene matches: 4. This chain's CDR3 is CASSPIAGMQETQYF. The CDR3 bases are TGTGCCAGCTCACCAATAGCGGGGATGCAAGAGACCCAGTACTTC.

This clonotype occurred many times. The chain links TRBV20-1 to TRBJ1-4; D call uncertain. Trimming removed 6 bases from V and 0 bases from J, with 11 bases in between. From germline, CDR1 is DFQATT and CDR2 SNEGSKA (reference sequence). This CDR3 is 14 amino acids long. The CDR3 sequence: CSAYHDPTNEKLFF. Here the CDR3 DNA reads TGCAGTGCCTACCATGATCCAACTAATGAAAAACTGTTTTTT.

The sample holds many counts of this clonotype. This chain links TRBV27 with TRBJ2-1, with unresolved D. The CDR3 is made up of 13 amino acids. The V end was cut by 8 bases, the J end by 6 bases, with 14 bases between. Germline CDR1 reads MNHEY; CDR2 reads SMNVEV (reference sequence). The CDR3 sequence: CASHFYPGNEQFF. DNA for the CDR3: TGTGCCAGCCATTTCTATCCGGGCAATGAGCAGTTCTTC.